What follows are 9 T cell receptor beta chains derived from one specimen sequenced in a study of CD8+ T cells in alopecia areata. Sequencing used cDNA as its template, made by extracting RNA and reverse transcribing it. Assay used: immunoSEQ multiplex PCR; TCRdb lists only in-frame clones, some missing. The sample includes 75,000 to 80,000 clones, around two thirds of them seen just once. Treatment given: oral pan-JAK inhibitor, 5-10 mg twice daily. The starting material was CD8+ T cells sorted from blood, obtained at week 24, from a patient treated with tofacitinib. These receptors were obtained from a human donor with alopecia areata.

The chain joins TRBV9 to TRBJ1-5, with D unresolved. Germline V gene lookup returns CDR1 SGDLS and CDR2 YYNGEE. The CDR3 consists of 15 residues. V was pared by 1 base and J by 2 bases, with 10 bases between. The CDR3 nucleotides read TGTGCCAGCAGCGTATCCGGGTGGGGCAATCAGCCCCAGCATTTT. Translating gives CASSVSGWGNQPQHF.

The V call is TRBV7-9, the J call TRBJ2-7; D gene unclear. V was shortened by 5 bases and J by 4 bases, with 9 bases between the two germline ends. CDR1 is SEHNR and CDR2 is FQNEAQ in the germline V gene (reference sequence). CDR3 length: 12 residues. CDR3 sequence (DNA): TGTGCCAGCAGCCCCGAGTGGTACGAGCAGTACTTC. Translation gives CASSPEWYEQYF.

The chain joins TRBV5-1 to TRBJ2-7; 7 bases fit TRBD2. V shed 3 bases, J shed 7 bases, and the junction held 10 bases outside the gene matches. Germline V gives CDR1 SGHRS, CDR2 YFSETQ. This CDR3 comprises 14 residues. Written as DNA, the CDR3 is TGCGCCAGCAGCTCGGGGGGAGATCTACCTGAGCAGTACTTC. Its translation is CASSSGGDLPEQYF.

This clone was counted once. This chain joins TRBV30 and TRBJ1-1; perhaps TRBD1 as D (6 bases). The V and J ends lost 6 bases and 5 bases respectively, with 13 bases between them. This CDR3 contains 12 residues. Germline V gene sequence: CDR1 GTSNPN, CDR2 SVGIG (reference sequence). In DNA, the CDR3 is TGTGCCTGTGGACCTCAGGGGACTGAAGCTTTCTTT. It codes for CACGPQGTEAFF.

The V call is TRBV4-1, the J call TRBJ2-1; the D gene is possibly TRBD2 (6 bases). The CDR3 is 14 amino acids. The V gene's germline CDR1 is MGHRA and CDR2 YSYEKL. V dropped 4 bases and J dropped 5 bases, with 12 bases sitting between them. The DNA of the CDR3 is TGCGCCAGCAGCCGAAGACTAGAAAACAATGAGCAGTTCTTC. Protein product: CASSRRLENNEQFF.

In this sample, this clone turned up a few times. CDR3 loop: CASSGNTGELFF. Written as DNA, the CDR3 is TGTGCCAGCAGCGGTAACACCGGGGAGCTGTTTTTT. The rearrangement links TRBV7-9 to TRBJ2-2; unclear D gene. The germline V and J ends were trimmed by 5 bases and 2 bases, with 3 bases remaining between them. This CDR3 is built from 12 residues. Germline V lookup: CDR1 SEHNR, CDR2 FQNEAQ (reference sequence).

The chain is built from TRBV30 and TRBJ2-1; D may be TRBD2 (6 bases). The CDR3 contains 16 residues. Trimming removed 3 bases from V and 0 bases from J, with 15 bases in between. From germline, CDR1 is GTSNPN and CDR2 SVGIG (reference sequence). CDR3 in DNA: TGTGCCTGGAGACCGCGGGGCGGCAGCTCCTACAATGAGCAGTTCTTC. Amino acids: CAWRPRGGSSYNEQFF.

This clone was seen only a few times. V usage is TRBV2 and J usage is TRBJ2-7; D is ambiguous. The V end was cut by 5 bases, the J end by 3 bases, with 11 bases between. The germline V gene encodes CDR1 SNHLY and CDR2 FYNNEI. This CDR3 contains 13 residues. CDR3: CASSYGQHYEQYF. For the CDR3, the DNA is TGTGCCAGCAGTTATGGGCAGCACTACGAGCAGTACTTC.

The chain employs TRBV25-1 and TRBJ2-5; D gene unclear. The CDR3 runs 12 residues. Trimming removed 7 bases from V and 5 bases from J, with 11 bases in between. Germline loops: CDR1 MGHDK, CDR2 SYGVNS. CDR3 protein: CASTSARETQYF. For the CDR3, the DNA is TGTGCCAGCACGTCCGCTCGGGAGACCCAGTACTTC.